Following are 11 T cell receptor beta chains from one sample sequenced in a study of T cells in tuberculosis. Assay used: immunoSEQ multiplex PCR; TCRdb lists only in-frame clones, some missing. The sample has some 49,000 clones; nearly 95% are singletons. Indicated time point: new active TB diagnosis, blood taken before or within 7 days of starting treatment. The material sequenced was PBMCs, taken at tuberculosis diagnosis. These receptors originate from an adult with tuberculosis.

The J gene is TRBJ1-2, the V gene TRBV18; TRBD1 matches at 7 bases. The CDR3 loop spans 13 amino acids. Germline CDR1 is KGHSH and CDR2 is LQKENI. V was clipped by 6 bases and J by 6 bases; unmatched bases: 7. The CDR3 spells CASSPRQGDGYTF. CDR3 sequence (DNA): TGTGCCAGCTCCCCGCGACAGGGTGATGGCTACACCTTC.

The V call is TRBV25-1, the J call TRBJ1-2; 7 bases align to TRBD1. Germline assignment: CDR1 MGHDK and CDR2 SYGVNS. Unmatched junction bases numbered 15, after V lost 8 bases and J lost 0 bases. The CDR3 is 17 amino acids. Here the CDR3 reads CASPRRTGLRPNYGYTF. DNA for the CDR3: TGTGCCAGCCCAAGGCGGACAGGCCTCCGCCCTAACTATGGCTACACCTTC.

CDR3 amino acids: CASSESGIKREAFF. The CDR3 DNA sequence: TGTGCCAGCAGTGAATCAGGGATCAAAAGGGAAGCTTTCTTT. The chain carries TRBV6-1 and TRBJ1-1, with a weak D call TRBD1 (5 bases). Germline V gene sequence: CDR1 MNHNS, CDR2 SASEGT. V shed 2 bases and J shed 8 bases, with 15 bases lying between them. The CDR3 is 14 amino acids.

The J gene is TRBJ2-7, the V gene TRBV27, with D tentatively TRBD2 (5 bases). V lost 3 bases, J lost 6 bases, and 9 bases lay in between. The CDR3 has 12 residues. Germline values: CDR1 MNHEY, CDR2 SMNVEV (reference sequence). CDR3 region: CASSFPGSEQYF. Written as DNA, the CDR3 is TGTGCCAGCAGTTTCCCTGGGAGCGAGCAGTACTTC.

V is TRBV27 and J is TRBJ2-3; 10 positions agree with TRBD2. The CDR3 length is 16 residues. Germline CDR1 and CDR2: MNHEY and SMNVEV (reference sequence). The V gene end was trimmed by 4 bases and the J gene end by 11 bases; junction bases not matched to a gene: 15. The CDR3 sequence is CASSSGTSVPPKGQYF. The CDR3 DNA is TGTGCCAGCAGTTCGGGGACTAGCGTGCCCCCAAAAGGGCAGTATTTT.

CDR3 residues: CASSAIGQGVGPGNTIYF. The CDR3 nucleotides read TGTGCCAGCAGCGCGATAGGACAGGGAGTAGGGCCTGGAAACACCATATATTTT. The chain is built from TRBV7-2 and TRBJ1-3; 8 bases align to TRBD1. Germline V CDR1 and CDR2: SGHTA, FQGNSA. Unmatched junction bases numbered 14, after V lost 5 bases and J lost 2 bases. The CDR3 is 18 amino acids.

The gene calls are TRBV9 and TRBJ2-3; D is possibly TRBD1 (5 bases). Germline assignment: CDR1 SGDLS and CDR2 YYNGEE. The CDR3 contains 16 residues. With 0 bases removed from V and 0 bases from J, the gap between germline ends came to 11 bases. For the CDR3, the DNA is TGTGCCAGCAGCGTAGGGGGCTTTTCAAGCACAGATACGCAGTATTTT. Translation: CASSVGGFSSTDTQYF.

The CDR3: CASRLASKSYNEQFF. The CDR3 region has the DNA TGTGCCAGCCGACTAGCGTCGAAATCCTACAATGAGCAGTTCTTC. The V call is TRBV6-6, the J call TRBJ2-1; 8 bases are a match to TRBD2. The germline V gene has CDR1 MNHNY and CDR2 SVGAGI (reference sequence). The CDR3 totals 15 residues. Germline trimming cut 8 bases from V and 1 base from J; bases unmatched to any gene: 7.

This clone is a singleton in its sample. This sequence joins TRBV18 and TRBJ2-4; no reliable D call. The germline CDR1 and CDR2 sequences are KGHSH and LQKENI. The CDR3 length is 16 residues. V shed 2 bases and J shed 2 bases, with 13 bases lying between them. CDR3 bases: TGTGCCAGCTCACCAAAGTCACAGTTGACCAAAAACATTCAGTACTTC. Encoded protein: CASSPKSQLTKNIQYF.

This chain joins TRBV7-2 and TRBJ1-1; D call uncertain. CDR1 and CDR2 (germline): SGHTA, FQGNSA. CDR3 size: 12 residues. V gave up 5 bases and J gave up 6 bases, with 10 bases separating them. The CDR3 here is CASSNTPSEAFF. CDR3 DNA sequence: TGTGCCAGCAGCAATACACCGTCTGAAGCTTTCTTT.

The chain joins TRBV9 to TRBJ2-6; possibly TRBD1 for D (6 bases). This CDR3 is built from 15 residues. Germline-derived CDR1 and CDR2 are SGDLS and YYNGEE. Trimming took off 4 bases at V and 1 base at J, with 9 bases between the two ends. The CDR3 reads CASSQGISGANVLTF. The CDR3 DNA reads TGTGCCAGCAGCCAGGGGATTTCTGGGGCCAACGTCCTGACTTTC.